The clone carrying this T cell receptor beta chain was counted a few times. This entry belongs to a study of T cells in Graves' hyperthyroidism and ophthalmopathy. Amplified TCR beta CDR3 regions came from RNA transcripts. The study used the HTBI primer set for a first-round RT-PCR of the TCR CDR3. A single record per CDR3 protein comes from TCRdb applying MiXCR to the multiplex PCR reads. This table holds hundreds of thousands of distinct CDR3 sequences, 14% to 15% found once. Ophthalmopathy patients all had a Clinical Activity Score of at least 3, a NOSPECS grade of at least 4 and disease under 3 months old. Reasons for excluding patients were uncontrolled infection, other autoimmune disease, pregnancy or lactation. Sequencing was performed on blood. The sequence derives from a man in his late teens or twenties with Graves' ophthalmopathy.

The DNA for the CDR3 is TGTGCCACTTCCCGGGACAGCTCCTACGAGCAGTACTTC. This gives the protein CATSRDSSYEQYF. The chain couples TRBV19 to TRBJ2-7; the match to TRBD1 covers 7 bases. Germline CDR1 is LNHDA and CDR2 is SQIVND (reference sequence). V lost 10 bases and J lost 0; bases outside the gene matches: 6. The CDR3 sequence is 13 residues long. The full variable domain, with the rest looked up from reference TRBV19 and TRBJ2-7, is DGGITQSPKYLFRKEGQNVTLSCEQNLNHDAMYWYRQDPGQGLRLIYYSQIVNDFQKGDIAEGYSVSREKKESFPLTVTSAQKNPTAFYLCATSRDSSYEQYFGPGTRLTVT.